These 9 T cell receptor beta chains came from one sample sequenced in a study of shared clonotypes between healthy human individuals. Some clones are missing from TCRdb's copy, which holds only in-frame ones; the method was immunoSEQ multiplex PCR. Of under 650,000 clones in the sample, 90% to 96% are singletons; the top ten hold 0.055% to 0.075%. Source material: naive CD4+ T cells sorted from blood. The sample's subset: CD45RA+ positively selected. These receptors all stem from a woman in her 30s in good health.

A note on this clone: The same CDR3 can be traced to other DNA sequences in this sample. The chain carries TRBV28 and TRBJ2-7; 12 positions agree with TRBD2. The CDR3 has 16 amino acids. After removal of 2 bases from V and 3 bases from J, the junction contained 5 bases not matched to a gene. CDR1 is MDHEN and CDR2 is SYDVKM in the germline V gene. CDR3 bases: TGTGCCAGCAGTTTACCGGGACTAGCGGGCAGCTACGAGCAGTACTTC. This codes for CASSLPGLAGSYEQYF. Variable domain in full (rest from reference TRBV28 and TRBJ2-7): DVKVTQSSRYLVKRTGEKVFLECVQDMDHENMFWYRQDPGLGLRLIYFSYDVKMKEKGDIPEGYSVSREKKERFSLILESASTNQTSMYLCASSLPGLAGSYEQYFGPGTRLTVT.

The CDR3 loop reads CSVRTGSVTDTEAFF. CDR3 in DNA: TGCAGCGTCCGGACAGGGAGTGTTACGGACACTGAAGCTTTCTTT. The V gene is TRBV29-1, the J gene TRBJ1-1; 8 positions agree with TRBD1. J lost 3 bases, V lost 6 bases, and 12 bases had no gene match. Germline V lookup: CDR1 SQVTM, CDR2 ANQGSEA. CDR3 length: 15 amino acids. Looking up the rest from reference TRBV29-1 and TRBJ1-1 gives the full variable domain: SAVISQKPSRDICQRGTSLTIQCQVDSQVTMMFWYRQQPGQSLTLIATANQGSEATYESGFVIDKFPISRPNLTFSTLTVSNMSPEDSSIYLCSVRTGSVTDTEAFFGQGTRLTVV.

V is TRBV18 and J is TRBJ2-7, with 7 bases fitting TRBD1. The CDR3 covers 15 residues. J lost 7 bases, V lost 0 bases, and 9 bases had no gene match. Germline lookup yields CDR1 KGHSH and CDR2 LQKENI. CDR3 protein: CASSPPSQGSYEQYF. In DNA form, the CDR3 reads TGTGCCAGCTCACCACCGTCACAGGGGTCTTATGAGCAGTACTTC.

The V gene is TRBV6-5, the J gene TRBJ2-7; D is uncertain. The CDR3 length is 11 residues. CDR1 and CDR2 from the germline V gene are MNHEY and SVGAGI. As DNA, the CDR3 is TGTGCGACCGGGCGGTCACACGAGCAGTACTTC. It is translated as CATGRSHEQYF.

V usage is TRBV5-1 and J usage is TRBJ1-1; D not resolved. This CDR3 region has 14 residues. CDR1 and CDR2 from the germline V gene are SGHRS and YFSETQ. Trimming took 1 base from V and 4 from J, leaving 11 bases between them. The CDR3 region has the DNA TGCGCCAGCAGCTTGAGGCAGGACTCCACTGAAGCTTTCTTT. This gives the protein CASSLRQDSTEAFF.

This clone was detected once. The chain joins TRBV28 to TRBJ2-3; TRBD1 might be the D (5 bases). CDR1 is MDHEN and CDR2 is SYDVKM in the germline V gene. The length of the CDR3 is 13 residues. Trimming shortened V by 7 bases and J by 0 bases, and 8 bases separated the two germline ends. CDR3 DNA: TGTGCCAGCACTTCAGGGAGCACAGATACGCAGTATTTT. Its protein product is CASTSGSTDTQYF.

The gene calls are TRBV9 and TRBJ1-2; 7 bases are shared with TRBD1. The CDR3 extends over 15 amino acids. In germline, CDR1 is SGDLS, CDR2 YYNGEE. The ends lost 4 bases at V and 2 bases at J; junction bases unmatched: 8. This CDR3 is CASSPRQGTNYGYTF. CDR3 DNA sequence: TGTGCCAGCAGCCCGAGACAGGGAACCAACTATGGCTACACCTTC.

V and J are TRBV4-1 and TRBJ2-6; D call uncertain. Trimming removed 1 base at V and 0 bases at J, with 10 bases between. This CDR3 is built from 17 residues. The germline CDR1 and CDR2 sequences are MGHRA and YSYEKL. The DNA for the CDR3 is TGCGCCAGCAGCCAAGTTCATGGTAGCTCTGGGGCCAACGTCCTGACTTTC. This sequence encodes CASSQVHGSSGANVLTF.

J is TRBJ2-7 and V is TRBV28; D remains unclear. V lost 3 bases to trimming and J lost 3 bases, with 12 bases between them. This CDR3 contains 14 residues. CDR1 is MDHEN and CDR2 is SYDVKM in the germline V gene. The CDR3 sequence: CASSFQAAYYEQYF. Written as DNA, the CDR3 is TGTGCCAGCAGTTTTCAAGCTGCTTACTACGAGCAGTACTTC.